The rows below give T cell receptor beta chains drawn from one sample of a study of cytomegalovirus exposure and HLA in healthy donors. The protocol was immunoSEQ multiplex PCR, while the TCRdb copy is restricted to in-frame clones and leaves out a portion. In the table there are about 100,000 clones, around 74% of which are singletons. What was sequenced was PBMCs. The receptors originated from a man in his forties in good health and CMV-seropositive. The CDR3 runs from the conserved cysteine through the conserved F or W. D genes are given only for firm matches. The listing skips clone size in some rows; elsewhere it reads once, few, many or a size class.

d_call: .; j_call: TRBJ2-7; clone_size: .; v_call: TRBV27; cdr3_aa: CAGLLLVEQYF; cdr3_nt: TGTGCCGGCCTTCTTCTGGTGGAGCAGTACTTC
d_call: TRBD1; j_call: TRBJ2-2; clone_size: .; v_call: TRBV27; cdr3_aa: CASSLSGGNTGELFF; cdr3_nt: TGTGCCAGCAGTTTATCAGGGGGCAACACCGGGGAGCTGTTTTTT
d_call: .; j_call: TRBJ2-6; clone_size: .; v_call: TRBV7-8; cdr3_aa: CASSLAEDTGANVLTF; cdr3_nt: TGTGCCAGCAGCTTAGCGGAGGATACTGGGGCCAACGTCCTGACTTTC
d_call: .; j_call: TRBJ2-3; clone_size: .; v_call: TRBV13; cdr3_aa: CASSPRAGGSTDTQYF; cdr3_nt: TGTGCCAGCAGCCCTCGGGCCGGGGGTAGTACAGATACGCAGTATTTT
d_call: TRBD1; j_call: TRBJ2-7; clone_size: few; v_call: TRBV4-1; cdr3_aa: CASSPRDRTYEQYF; cdr3_nt: TGCGCCAGCAGCCCTCGGGACAGGACCTACGAGCAGTACTTC
d_call: TRBD2; j_call: TRBJ2-5; clone_size: once; v_call: TRBV7-9; cdr3_aa: CASSRESGGGETQYF; cdr3_nt: TGTGCCAGCAGTCGTGAGTCGGGAGGGGGGGAGACCCAGTACTTC
d_call: .; j_call: TRBJ2-3; clone_size: .; v_call: TRBV7-2; cdr3_aa: CASSLSGVRADTQYF; cdr3_nt: TGTGCCAGCAGCTTATCGGGAGTAAGGGCAGATACGCAGTATTTT
d_call: .; j_call: TRBJ2-1; clone_size: .; v_call: TRBV11-2; cdr3_aa: CASSPQYVQFF; cdr3_nt: TGTGCCAGCAGCCCTCAGTATGTGCAGTTCTTC
d_call: .; j_call: TRBJ2-3; clone_size: few; v_call: TRBV4-3; cdr3_aa: CASSQDLGLGVGNTQYF; cdr3_nt: TGCGCCAGCAGCCAAGATCTAGGCCTAGGAGTAGGAAATACGCAGTATTTT
d_call: TRBD2; j_call: TRBJ2-1; clone_size: .; v_call: TRBV9; cdr3_aa: CASSVEAGLAYNEQFF; cdr3_nt: TGTGCCAGCAGCGTAGAAGCGGGACTAGCGTACAATGAGCAGTTCTTC
d_call: .; j_call: TRBJ2-2; clone_size: .; v_call: TRBV4-1; cdr3_aa: CASSQGGLSDANTGELFF; cdr3_nt: TGCGCCAGCAGCCAAGGGGGACTCTCAGACGCGAACACCGGGGAGCTGTTTTTT
d_call: TRBD2; j_call: TRBJ2-6; clone_size: .; v_call: TRBV10-3; cdr3_aa: CAITQTQTSGHPGANVLTF; cdr3_nt: TGTGCCATCACCCAAACCCAGACTAGCGGACATCCCGGGGCCAACGTCCTGACTTTC
d_call: TRBD2; j_call: TRBJ2-2; clone_size: .; v_call: TRBV28; cdr3_aa: CASSFRLANTGELFF; cdr3_nt: TGTGCCAGCAGTTTCAGACTAGCAAACACCGGGGAGCTGTTTTTT
d_call: TRBD1; j_call: TRBJ1-1; clone_size: .; v_call: TRBV10-3; cdr3_aa: CATHSGGTEAFF; cdr3_nt: TGTGCCACTCACTCAGGGGGGACTGAAGCTTTCTTT
d_call: .; j_call: TRBJ2-5; clone_size: .; v_call: TRBV2; cdr3_aa: CASSSLGGAKETQYF; cdr3_nt: TGTGCCAGCAGCTCCCTTGGGGGGGCAAAGGAGACCCAGTACTTC
d_call: .; j_call: TRBJ2-7; clone_size: .; v_call: TRBV27; cdr3_aa: CASSFGDRSYEQYF; cdr3_nt: TGTGCCAGCAGTTTTGGAGACAGAAGCTACGAGCAGTACTTC
d_call: TRBD1; j_call: TRBJ1-2; clone_size: .; v_call: TRBV28; cdr3_aa: CASSFQGAYGYTF; cdr3_nt: TGTGCCAGCAGTTTCCAGGGGGCCTATGGCTACACCTTC
d_call: TRBD1; j_call: TRBJ2-7; clone_size: .; v_call: TRBV5-4; cdr3_aa: CASRWDRGSYEQYF; cdr3_nt: TGTGCCAGCAGGTGGGACAGGGGATCCTACGAGCAGTACTTC
d_call: .; j_call: TRBJ2-7; clone_size: .; v_call: TRBV29-1; cdr3_aa: CSVQSDFYEQYF; cdr3_nt: TGCAGCGTCCAGAGCGATTTTTACGAGCAGTACTTC